This T cell receptor (beta chain) was sequenced for a study of spatial heterogeneity in lung cancer. This clonotype has a count of ten or more. CDR1 is SGHRS, CDR2 YFSETQ, per germline. The CDR3 loop spans 17 amino acids. V was trimmed by 0 bases and J by 0 bases, leaving 15 bases between them. TCRdb re-called the 5' RACE reads through MiXCR, storing one row per CDR3 protein. The sample includes 40,000 to 50,000 distinct CDR3 sequences, about 10% seen only once; the top ten take about a sixth. Specified time point: blood at routine non-recurrence follow-up after resection. This chain connects TRBV5-1 to TRBJ2-5; no clear D. Specimen: PBMCs, collected at follow-up. This receptor was identified in a female donor with early-stage non-small cell lung cancer. CDR3 loop: CASSLVAAPLYQETQYF. The CDR3, as DNA: TGCGCCAGCAGCTTGGTGGCAGCCCCATTGTACCAAGAGACCCAGTACTTC.